The clone carrying this T cell receptor (beta chain) was observed a few times. What it binds is unknown. The time point is: persistent/refractory GD, antithyroid drugs over 5 years with positive TRAb. From RNA extracted from PBMCs, the TCR library was made. An endocrinology department in Xi'an, China, recruited the patients. The CDR3 is 16 amino acids. Germline V gene data show CDR1 as MDHEN and CDR2 as SYDVKM. V gave up 3 bases and J gave up 1 base; unmatched junction bases: 3. This sample stems from a study of regulatory T cells in long-lasting Graves disease. Broader study findings: Persistent disease preferred TRBV28, TRBJ1-2 and TRBJ2-5.

HTBI primers from iRepertoire and Arm-PCR of CDR3 regions yielded the TCR beta libraries. TCRdb ran MiXCR on the multiplex PCR reads and lists one entry per CDR3 protein. The data contain some 450,000 distinct CDR3 sequences, 23% of them singletons. The chain has TRBV28 and TRBJ2-1; TRBD1 agrees at 10 bases. The sequencing here drew on peripheral blood mononuclear cells (PBMCs), taken when the disease was refractory, from a patient treated with antithyroid drugs. This sequence was found in a female donor with Graves disease. The CDR3 DNA reads as TGTGCCAGCAGTTTGGGACAGGGGAAATCCTACAATGAGCAGTTCTTC. Amino acids: CASSLGQGKSYNEQFF.